Below are 30 T cell receptor beta chains sequenced from a single sample in a study of spatial heterogeneity in lung cancer. Time point defined: blood at routine non-recurrence follow-up after resection. MiXCR, applied by TCRdb to the 5' RACE reads, yields one record per CDR3 protein. The data show over 95,000 distinct CDR3 sequences, 10% to 11% seen once. Sequencing was performed on PBMCs, taken at follow-up. Every receptor here comes from a female donor with early-stage non-small cell lung cancer.

The table lists this clonotype with a few counts. This chain connects TRBV21-1 to TRBJ1-5. TRBV21-1 is designated a pseudogene. The CDR3 is 15 amino acids. This CDR3 is CASSKGKEMHQPQHF. CDR3 bases: TGTGCCAGCAGCAAAGGGAAGGAAATGCATCAGCCCCAGCATTTT.

The V gene is TRBV12-3 or TRBV12-4, the J gene TRBJ2-1, with D possibly matching TRBD1 (6 bases). V shed 5 bases and J shed 3 bases, with 11 bases lying between them. The CDR3 covers 14 residues. The chain's CDR3 is CASSRQENYNEQFF. CDR3 in DNA: TGTGCCAGCAGTAGACAGGAGAACTACAATGAGCAGTTCTTC.

This clonotype was counted at least ten times. This chain connects TRBV12-3 or TRBV12-4 to TRBJ1-5; 7 positions agree with TRBD1. The CDR3 is 15 residues long. Losses at the gene ends were 3 bases for V and 2 bases for J; bases not matched to a gene: 4. CDR3 in DNA: TGTGCCAGCAGTTTGGAGGGGGCGGGCAATCAGCCCCAGCATTTT. This sequence encodes CASSLEGAGNQPQHF.

The genes are TRBV7-8 and TRBJ1-2; no definite D call. The CDR3 length is 15 residues. Germline values: CDR1 SGHVS, CDR2 FQNEAQ. Trimming removed 2 bases at V and 4 bases at J, with 14 bases between. The CDR3 reads CASSLHDRAGYGYTF. DNA for the CDR3: TGTGCCAGCAGCTTACATGATCGGGCAGGCTATGGCTACACCTTC.

The table lists this clonotype with many counts. The chain is built from TRBV10-3 and TRBJ2-7; D is possibly TRBD1 (6 bases). The V gene lost 2 bases and the J gene lost 3 bases, with 11 bases spanning the gap. Germline V CDR1 and CDR2: ENHRY, SYGVKD. The CDR3 totals 14 residues. The CDR3 bases are TGTGCCATCAGTGAGACGCAGGGGCTCTACGAGCAGTACGTC. Translated: CAISETQGLYEQYV.

At least ten counts were recorded for this clonotype. The V call is TRBV4-3, the J call TRBJ1-4; a possible D gene is TRBD1 (6 bases). Germline assignment: CDR1 LGHNA and CDR2 YSLEER. Trimming shortened V by 0 bases and J by 2 bases, and 13 bases separated the two germline ends. CDR3 length: 17 amino acids. This chain's CDR3 is CASSQDAPRGTNEKLFF. In DNA form, the CDR3 reads TGCGCCAGCAGCCAAGATGCCCCTAGGGGGACTAATGAAAAACTGTTTTTT.

This clonotype was seen a handful of times. The gene calls are TRBV28 and TRBJ1-2, with D possibly matching TRBD1 (6 bases). The CDR3 runs 15 residues. V lost 2 bases, J lost 4 bases, and 14 bases lay in between. Germline assignment: CDR1 MDHEN and CDR2 SYDVKM. The CDR3 protein is CASSLGDTRGYGYTF. CDR3 nucleotide sequence: TGTGCCAGCAGTTTAGGGGACACCCGGGGCTATGGCTACACCTTC.

The chain's CDR3 is CASTPGSDSYEQYF. The CDR3, as DNA: TGTGCCAGCACCCCGGGCTCCGACTCCTACGAGCAGTACTTC. The V gene is TRBV5-6, the J gene TRBJ2-7; D is undetermined. The V and J ends lost 6 bases and 0 bases respectively, with 13 bases between them. Germline V CDR1 and CDR2: SGHDT, YYEEEE. The CDR3 has 14 amino acids.

This clonotype has more than one count but fewer than ten. This chain links TRBV24-1 with TRBJ2-1; perhaps TRBD1 as D (5 bases). Germline loops: CDR1 KGHDR, CDR2 SFDVKD. The CDR3 loop spans 16 amino acids. Deletions cut 0 bases from V and 7 bases from J, with 15 bases between. The CDR3 sequence: CATSDLQGMVRNEQFF. In DNA form, the CDR3 reads TGTGCCACCAGTGATTTGCAGGGCATGGTACGGAATGAGCAGTTCTTC.

The chain uses TRBV24-1 and TRBJ2-2; D is unresolved. This CDR3 comprises 12 residues. V was shortened by 9 bases and J by 6 bases, with 10 bases between the two germline ends. Germline assignment: CDR1 KGHDR and CDR2 SFDVKD. CDR3 residues: CATAPQAGELFF. CDR3 in DNA: TGTGCCACCGCCCCCCAGGCCGGGGAGCTGTTTTTT.

In this sample, this clonotype turned up a few times. The V gene is TRBV20-1, the J gene TRBJ1-6, with D uncertain. This CDR3 contains 15 residues. Deletions cut 5 bases from V and 0 bases from J, with 11 bases between. Germline CDR1 DFQATT, CDR2 SNEGSKA (reference sequence). The CDR3 loop reads CSAGLRDSYNSPLHF. DNA for the CDR3: TGCAGTGCTGGACTGCGCGACTCCTATAATTCACCCCTCCACTTT.

This clonotype has more than one count but fewer than ten. This chain uses TRBV29-1 with TRBJ2-7, with no clear D. The CDR3 runs to 12 residues. V gave up 6 bases and J gave up 1 base, with 10 bases separating them. The germline V gene encodes CDR1 SQVTM and CDR2 ANQGSEA. In DNA form, the CDR3 reads TGCAGCGTCCGAGTAAGGTCCTACGAGCAGTACTTC. Translation gives CSVRVRSYEQYF.

This chain uses TRBV7-2 with TRBJ2-2, with D hard to call. Trimming stripped 1 base from V and 3 bases from J, with 6 bases between. The germline CDR1 and CDR2 sequences are SGHTA and FQGNSA. This CDR3 has 14 amino acids. The CDR3 nucleotides read TGTGCCAGCAGCTTAGTGTACGACACCGGGGAGCTGTTTTTT. It yields the protein CASSLVYDTGELFF.

This clonotype was counted ten times or more. The V and J genes are TRBV6-5 and TRBJ1-5; D unclear. This CDR3 is 15 amino acids long. CDR1 is MNHEY and CDR2 is SVGAGI in the germline V gene. Trimming removed 0 bases at V and 5 bases at J, with 11 bases between. CDR3 residues: CASSYSGNADQPQHF. The CDR3 nucleotides read TGTGCCAGCAGTTACTCAGGAAACGCGGATCAGCCCCAGCATTTT.

The rearrangement links TRBV20-1 to TRBJ1-6; D possibly corresponds to TRBD1 (5 bases). V was pared by 6 bases and J by 10 bases, with 13 bases between. The CDR3 spans 12 residues. Germline V lookup: CDR1 DFQATT, CDR2 SNEGSKA (reference sequence). The CDR3 DNA reads as TGCAGTGCCTTACAGGAGCCATCACCCCTCCACTTT. Its protein product is CSALQEPSPLHF.

This chain connects TRBV12-3 or TRBV12-4 to TRBJ2-1, with D maybe TRBD2 (6 bases). There are 13 residues in the CDR3. The germline V and J ends were trimmed by 4 bases and 7 bases, with 11 bases remaining between them. CDR3 nucleotide sequence: TGTGCCAGCAGTTCCCTACTAGCAAATGAGCAGTTCTTC. This codes for CASSSLLANEQFF.

This clonotype was detected a few times. This chain joins TRBV5-1 and TRBJ2-1; D is unclear. From germline, CDR1 is SGHRS and CDR2 YFSETQ. Trimming shortened V by 1 base and J by 5 bases, and 16 bases separated the two germline ends. CDR3 length: 16 residues. The CDR3 is CASSLFFAAGDNEQFF. CDR3 coding DNA: TGCGCCAGCAGCTTGTTCTTTGCGGCTGGGGACAATGAGCAGTTCTTC.

The chain joins TRBV29-1 to TRBJ1-3; TRBD1 matches at 8 bases. With V trimmed by 0 bases and J by 8 bases, 6 bases remained unmatched. The CDR3 totals 14 residues. Germline CDR1 reads SQVTM; CDR2 reads ANQGSEA. The CDR3 spells CSVEDPGQGHTIYF. CDR3 DNA sequence: TGCAGCGTTGAAGATCCAGGACAGGGACACACCATATATTTT.

J is TRBJ2-5 and V is TRBV3-1; D call uncertain. V was shortened by 0 bases and J by 2 bases, with 7 bases between the two germline ends. The CDR3 runs to 14 residues. Germline lookup yields CDR1 LGHDT and CDR2 YNNKEL (reference sequence). CDR3 residues: CASSQDTVQETQYF. Written as DNA, the CDR3 is TGTGCCAGCAGCCAAGACACAGTACAAGAGACCCAGTACTTC.

The rearrangement joins TRBV28 to TRBJ1-5; D remains unclear. Trimming removed 4 bases at V and 3 bases at J, with 10 bases between. The CDR3 consists of 14 residues. Germline loops: CDR1 MDHEN, CDR2 SYDVKM. Here the CDR3 reads CASSSNSNNQPQHF. DNA of the CDR3: TGTGCCAGCAGTTCCAACTCGAACAATCAGCCCCAGCATTTT.

This clonotype was seen many times. This sequence joins TRBV18 and TRBJ2-3, with D uncertain. There are 14 residues in the CDR3. Trimming left V 0 bases short and J 1 base short, with 5 bases between. Germline assignment: CDR1 KGHSH and CDR2 LQKENI. The CDR3 coding sequence is TGTGCCAGCTCACCACCTGGAGGCACAGATACGCAGTATTTT. Protein: CASSPPGGTDTQYF.

The chain uses TRBV4-3 and TRBJ1-4; maybe TRBD1 (5 bases). This CDR3 has 13 residues. V was cut by 0 bases and J by 11 bases, with 10 bases left in between. Per the germline V gene, CDR1 is LGHNA and CDR2 is YSLEER. Here the CDR3 reads CASSQDDRGKLFF. The CDR3 DNA reads as TGCGCCAGCAGCCAAGATGACAGAGGGAAACTGTTTTTT.

Here the CDR3 DNA reads TGCAGTGCTGTGGACAGGGGAAACTATGGCTACACCTTC. This codes for CSAVDRGNYGYTF. The chain has TRBV20-1 and TRBJ1-2, with 9 bases identical to TRBD1. There are 13 residues in the CDR3. Germline values: CDR1 DFQATT, CDR2 SNEGSKA (reference sequence). Unmatched junction bases numbered 3, after V lost 5 bases and J lost 2 bases.

This clonotype was seen a handful of times. In nucleotides, the CDR3 is TGTGCCAGCAGAAACGACCTATCCTACGAGCAGTACGTC. It yields the protein CASRNDLSYEQYV. This chain links TRBV6-1 with TRBJ2-7; D not resolved. V dropped 6 bases and J dropped 1 base, with 10 bases sitting between them. Germline values: CDR1 MNHNS, CDR2 SASEGT. CDR3 length: 13 amino acids.

The genes are TRBV28 and TRBJ2-4; D perhaps matches TRBD2 (6 bases). CDR3 length equals 18 residues. V lost 4 bases to trimming and J lost 3 bases, with 22 bases between them. Germline lookup yields CDR1 MDHEN and CDR2 SYDVKM. CDR3 loop: CASSSHRDRLGGKNIQYF. In nucleotides, the CDR3 is TGTGCCAGCAGTTCCCACCGTGACCGCCTCGGGGGCAAAAACATTCAGTACTTC.

Only a few counts were recorded for this clonotype. V gene TRBV6-2 or TRBV6-3 combines with J gene TRBJ1-5; D perhaps matches TRBD1 (6 bases). Germline V lookup: CDR1 MNHEY, CDR2 SVGEGT. Trimming took off 4 bases at V and 7 bases at J, with 17 bases between the two ends. This CDR3 has 15 residues. The CDR3 protein is CASSSIHGQQQPQHF. The CDR3 nucleotides read TGTGCCAGCAGTTCTATACACGGACAGCAGCAGCCCCAGCATTTT.

This clonotype was counted at least ten times. This sequence joins TRBV27 and TRBJ2-7, with TRBD2 matching over 10 bases. V gave up 2 bases and J gave up 6 bases; unmatched junction bases: 7. The CDR3 loop spans 15 amino acids. Per germline, CDR1 MNHEY and CDR2 SMNVEV (reference sequence). The CDR3 DNA reads as TGTGCCAGCAGTTTAGTAGCGGGAGGACGTTTCGAGCAGTACTTC. This gives the protein CASSLVAGGRFEQYF.

This clonotype was recorded a few times. CDR3 in amino acids: CASSQGTSGWAGELFF. The CDR3 nucleotides read TGCGCCAGCAGCCAAGGGACTAGCGGTTGGGCCGGGGAGCTGTTTTTT. V usage is TRBV4-3 and J usage is TRBJ2-2, with TRBD2 matching 10 bases. The CDR3 is made up of 16 amino acids. V dropped 1 base and J dropped 6; count of bases not matched to a gene: 5. Germline values: CDR1 LGHNA, CDR2 YSLEER.

The CDR3 coding sequence is TGTGCCAGCAGCTTAGACGGGCAGGGAGCTTCACCCCTCCACTTT. Translating it yields CASSLDGQGASPLHF. The J gene is TRBJ1-6, the V gene TRBV11-2; tentative D call: TRBD1 (5 bases). Trimming left V 0 bases short and J 9 bases short, with 12 bases between. Germline assignment: CDR1 SGHAT and CDR2 FQNNGV. This CDR3 is 15 amino acids long. The full variable domain, rest sourced from reference TRBV11-2 and TRBJ1-6, is EAGVAQSPRYKIIEKRQSVAFWCNPISGHATLYWYQQILGQGPKLLIQFQNNGVVDDSQLPKDRFSAERLKGVDSTLKIQPAKLEDSAVYLCASSLDGQGASPLHFGNGTRLTVT.

This clonotype appeared many times. The chain couples TRBV5-6 to TRBJ2-3, with 7 bases lining up with TRBD2. The CDR3 is made up of 15 amino acids. Trimming took 1 base from V and 4 from J; bases not matched to a gene: 6. The V gene's germline CDR1 is SGHDT and CDR2 YYEEEE. Here the CDR3 DNA reads TGTGCCAGCAGCTTGCGGGCCCGGGAGGCAGATACGCAGTATTTT. The encoded protein is CASSLRAREADTQYF.